This T cell receptor (beta chain) comes out of a study of T cells in localized non-small cell lung cancer. Study-wide results and caveats: Adjacent lung tissue had a median 57 of the top 100 clones found in the tumor.

Per germline, CDR1 DFQATT and CDR2 SNEGSKA (reference sequence). The ends were cut back, 6 bases at V and 5 bases at J, with 10 bases in the middle. CDR3 length: 11 residues. Sequenced by immunoSEQ multiplex PCR; TCRdb stores in-frame clones only, minus some. The sample includes about 59,000 clones, approximately 90% of them seen just once. With respect to this clone: Its antigen is not known.

Sequenced here: peripheral blood, sampled before any cancer treatment. The receptor was isolated from a man aged 40-75 years with stage I squamous cell lung carcinoma. This chain joins TRBV20-1 and TRBJ2-5; D call uncertain. The CDR3 region is CSAESLETQYF. The CDR3 DNA reads TGCAGTGCAGAGTCATTGGAGACCCAGTACTTC.